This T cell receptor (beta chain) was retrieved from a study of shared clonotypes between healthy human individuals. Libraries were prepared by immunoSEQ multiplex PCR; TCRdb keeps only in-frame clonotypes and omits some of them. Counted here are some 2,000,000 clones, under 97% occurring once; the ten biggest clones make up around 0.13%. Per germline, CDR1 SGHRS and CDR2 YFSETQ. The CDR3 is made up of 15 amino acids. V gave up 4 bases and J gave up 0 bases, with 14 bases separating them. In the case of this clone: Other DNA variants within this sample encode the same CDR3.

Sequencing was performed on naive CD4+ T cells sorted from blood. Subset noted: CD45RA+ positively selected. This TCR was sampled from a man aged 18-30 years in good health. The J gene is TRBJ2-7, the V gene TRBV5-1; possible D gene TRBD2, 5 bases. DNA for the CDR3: TGCGCCAGCAGCCCCGGGGATCGAAGCTCCTACGAGCAGTACTTC. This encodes CASSPGDRSSYEQYF. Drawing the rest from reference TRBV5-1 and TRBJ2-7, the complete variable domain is KAGVTQTPRYLIKTRGQQVTLSCSPISGHRSVSWYQQTPGQGLQFLFEYFSETQRNKGNFPGRFSGRQFSNSRSEMNVSTLELGDSALYLCASSPGDRSSYEQYFGPGTRLTVT.